This T cell receptor (beta chain) was identified in a study of T cells in Graves' hyperthyroidism and ophthalmopathy. From RNA transcripts, TCR beta CDR3 regions were amplified. Using the HTBI primer set, a first-round RT-PCR was run on the TCR CDR3. MiXCR, run by TCRdb on the multiplex PCR reads, gives a single entry per CDR3 protein. The sample includes roughly 570,000 distinct CDR3 sequences, approximately 44% of them seen just once. The table lists this clonotype with many counts. The V end lost 0 bases, the J end lost 6 bases, and 6 bases lay between the germline ends. Germline V gives CDR1 LGHDT, CDR2 YNNKEL (reference sequence). This CDR3 spans 13 amino acids.

Sequencing input: peripheral blood or thyroid tissue (not recorded which). The rearrangement uses TRBV3-1 and TRBJ1-5; D unresolved. The source of this sequence is an adult woman with Graves' disease, either hyperthyroidism or ophthalmopathy (not recorded which). The CDR3 DNA is TGTGCCAGCAGCCAAGATCCGGCTCAGCCCCAGCATTTT. It yields the protein CASSQDPAQPQHF.